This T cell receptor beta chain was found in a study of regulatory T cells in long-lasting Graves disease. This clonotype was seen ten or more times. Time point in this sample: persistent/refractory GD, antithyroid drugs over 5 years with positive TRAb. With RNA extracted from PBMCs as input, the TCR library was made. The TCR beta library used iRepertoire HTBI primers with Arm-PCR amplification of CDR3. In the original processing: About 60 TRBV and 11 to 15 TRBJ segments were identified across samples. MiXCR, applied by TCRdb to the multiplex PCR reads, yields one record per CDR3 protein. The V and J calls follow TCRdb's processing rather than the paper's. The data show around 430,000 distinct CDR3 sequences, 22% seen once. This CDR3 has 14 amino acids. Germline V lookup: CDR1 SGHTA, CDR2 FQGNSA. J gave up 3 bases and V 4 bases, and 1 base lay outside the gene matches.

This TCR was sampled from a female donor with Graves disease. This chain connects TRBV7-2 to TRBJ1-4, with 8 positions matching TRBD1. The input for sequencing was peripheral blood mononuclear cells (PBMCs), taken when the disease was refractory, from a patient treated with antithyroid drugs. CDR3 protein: CASSSDRANEKLFF. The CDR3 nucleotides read TGTGCCAGCAGCTCGGACAGGGCTAATGAAAAACTGTTTTTT.